The clone carrying this TCR beta chain occurred a few times. Its target is unknown. Via MiXCR, TCRdb re-called the 5' RACE reads, giving one row per CDR3 protein. The table records 300,000 to 400,000 distinct CDR3 sequences, around 28% of them present only once. The V gene lost 3 bases and the J gene lost 4 bases, with 14 bases spanning the gap. Germline assignment: CDR1 SGHRS and CDR2 YFSETQ. The CDR3 spans 14 residues. These data come from a study of T-cell memory formation after mild COVID-19. Findings of the study overall: Researchers could not confirm that second-wave clones peaking on day 37 targeted SARS-CoV-2. CD4+ bias marked clones expanding day 15 to 37, unlike balanced contracting clones.

Sequencing was carried out using PBMCs or a T cell subset sorted from them (not recorded which). The chain combines TRBV5-1 with TRBJ2-7; D perhaps matches TRBD1 (5 bases). This clonotype originated in an adult woman who had mild COVID-19 (a few samples of this study predate the infection). Cell type and time point are not known. The CDR3: CASSSRSGSYEQYF. The CDR3 region has the DNA TGCGCCAGCAGCTCCCGCTCAGGGTCTTACGAGCAGTACTTC.